A single sample is the source of the 11 T cell receptor beta chains below, sequenced in a study of T cell responses to AZD1222 COVID-19 vaccine. TCRdb's table, derived via immunoSEQ multiplex PCR, lists solely in-frame clones and lacks some. The sample records about 110,000 clones, approximately 89% being singletons. The specimen was peripheral blood, collected on day 0 of MenACWY control vaccination. The receptors were sampled from an adult in good health.

The genes are TRBV30 and TRBJ2-2; D is possibly TRBD1 (6 bases). The germline CDR1 and CDR2 sequences are GTSNPN and SVGIG (reference sequence). Trimming cost V 5 bases and J 7 bases, with 14 bases left between them. The CDR3 runs to 13 residues. The CDR3 sequence is CAWYRVSNGELFF. Written as DNA, the CDR3 is TGTGCCTGGTACAGGGTTTCAAACGGGGAGCTGTTTTTT.

The chain couples TRBV7-6 to TRBJ2-7, with 7 bases aligning to TRBD1. Germline assignment: CDR1 SGHVS and CDR2 FNYEAQ. The length of the CDR3 is 15 residues. J was trimmed by 2 bases and V by 3 bases; bases with no gene match: 7. The CDR3 region is CASSFGTAAAYEQYF. The CDR3 nucleotides read TGTGCCAGCAGCTTCGGGACAGCGGCAGCCTACGAGCAGTACTTC.

This chain connects TRBV28 to TRBJ2-2, with 10 nucleotides matching TRBD1. This CDR3 has 15 amino acids. Germline V gene data show CDR1 as MDHEN and CDR2 as SYDVKM. V lost 6 bases, J lost 5 bases, and 6 bases stayed unmatched. The CDR3 DNA follows: TGTGCCAGCAGCACCCGGACAGGGGGGACCGGGGAGCTGTTTTTT. It translates to CASSTRTGGTGELFF.

This sequence joins TRBV4-2 and TRBJ1-1, with unresolved D. Trimming pared 0 bases from V and 1 base from J, leaving 9 bases between. The germline gives CDR1 LGHNA, CDR2 YNFKEQ. There are 15 residues in the CDR3. This CDR3 reads CASSQDLARNTEAFF. The CDR3 coding sequence is TGTGCCAGCAGCCAAGATCTTGCCAGGAACACTGAAGCTTTCTTT.

This chain links TRBV30 with TRBJ2-7; TRBD1 matches at 8 bases. V shed 3 bases and J 2 bases; nucleotides not matched to a gene: 9. This CDR3 comprises 15 residues. Germline assignment: CDR1 GTSNPN and CDR2 SVGIG (reference sequence). The CDR3 loop is CAWRKNDRGPYEQYF. The CDR3 DNA sequence: TGTGCCTGGAGGAAGAACGACAGGGGCCCCTACGAGCAGTACTTC. Filled out from reference TRBV30 and TRBJ2-7, the complete variable domain reads SQTIHQWPATLVQPVGSPLSLECTVEGTSNPNLYWYRQAAGRGLQLLFYSVGIGQISSEVPQNLSASRPQDRQFILSSKKLLLSDSGFYLCAWRKNDRGPYEQYFGPGTRLTVT.

The genes are TRBV5-5 and TRBJ1-3; D unresolved. The V and J ends lost 0 bases and 4 bases respectively, with 8 bases between them. Germline V gene lookup returns CDR1 SGHKS and CDR2 YYEKEE (reference sequence). The CDR3 has 14 amino acids. The CDR3 region has the DNA TGTGCCAGCAGCTTGGATTTATCCGGAAACACCATATATTTT. It is translated as CASSLDLSGNTIYF.

Comments on this clone: The junction does not match germline at one end; this may be a read error. V is TRBV7-7 and J is TRBJ2-4; 7 bases are shared with TRBD2. This CDR3 is built from 16 residues. CDR1 and CDR2 (germline): SSHAT, FNYEAQ (reference sequence). Written as DNA, the CDR3 is TGTGCTAGCAGCGCTCCTAGCGGTCTAGCCAAAAACATTCAGTACTTC. Translation: CASSAPSGLAKNIQYF.

The CDR3: CASSLIPDRGRHEQYF. The CDR3 DNA follows: TGTGCCAGCAGCTTAATCCCCGACAGGGGGCGCCACGAGCAGTACTTC. This rearrangement joins TRBV7-2 to TRBJ2-7; 10 positions agree with TRBD1. With 2 bases clipped from V and 5 bases from J, the junction kept 9 bases outside the gene matches. The CDR3 contains 16 residues. From germline, CDR1 is SGHTA and CDR2 FQGNSA.

The genes are TRBV7-6 and TRBJ2-2; 7 nucleotides line up with TRBD1. Germline assignment: CDR1 SGHVS and CDR2 FNYEAQ. The CDR3 has 18 residues. Unmatched junction bases numbered 11, after V lost 0 bases and J lost 4 bases. The CDR3 region has the DNA TGTGCCAGCAGCTTAGCGGGGCGACAGGGCTTTACCACCGGGGAGCTGTTTTTT. This gives the protein CASSLAGRQGFTTGELFF.

This chain connects TRBV5-1 to TRBJ1-4; TRBD1 matches at 9 bases. This CDR3 comprises 14 residues. Germline CDR1 reads SGHRS; CDR2 reads YFSETQ. The ends lost 0 bases at V and 8 bases at J; junction bases unmatched: 2. CDR3 region: CASSLGQGEEKLFF. CDR3 nucleotides: TGCGCCAGCAGCTTGGGACAGGGGGAGGAAAAACTGTTTTTT.

The chain carries TRBV28 and TRBJ2-7; a weak D match, TRBD2 (5 bases). V lost 5 bases, J lost 6 bases, and 14 bases lay in between. The germline CDR1 and CDR2 sequences are MDHEN and SYDVKM. CDR3 length: 13 amino acids. CDR3 sequence: CASSAPSGIEQYF. As DNA, the CDR3 is TGTGCCAGCAGTGCACCCTCGGGGATCGAGCAGTACTTC.